These T cell receptor beta chains were read from a single sample in a study of blood T cell repertoires in COVID-19. Generated by immunoSEQ multiplex PCR, the TCRdb table keeps only in-frame clones and is missing some. The table lists fewer than 200,000 clones, 88% of them singletons. What was sequenced was peripheral blood. The receptors here all came from a man in his fifties or sixties with acute or convalescent COVID-19. CDR3s include the opening cysteine and the closing phenylalanine or tryptophan. D genes are given only for firm matches. Clone size is stated in some rows and not others, as once, few, many or a class when expanded.

J: TRBJ1-3; V: TRBV19; D: NA; size: NA; CDR3: CASSTEGPGLYSSTIYF; DNA: TGTGCCAGTAGTACCGAGGGTCCGGGACTCTATTCGAGCACCATATATTTT
J: TRBJ2-3; V: TRBV11-3; D: TRBD2; size: NA; CDR3: CASSLSTSGSSSDTQYF; DNA: TGTGCCAGCAGCTTGTCGACTAGCGGGAGTTCTTCAGATACGCAGTATTTT
J: TRBJ1-2; V: TRBV6-6; D: TRBD1; size: NA; CDR3: CASRDRTGITGYTF; DNA: TGTGCCAGCAGGGACCGGACAGGGATAACTGGCTACACCTTC
J: TRBJ1-1; V: TRBV4-3; D: NA; size: NA; CDR3: CASSPGLRTEAFF; DNA: TGCGCCAGCAGCCCCGGACTAAGGACTGAAGCTTTCTTT
J: TRBJ2-3; V: TRBV18; D: NA; size: NA; CDR3: CASSPVGNTDTQYF; DNA: TGTGCCAGCTCACCGGTCGGGAACACAGATACGCAGTATTTT
J: TRBJ1-1; V: TRBV3-1/TRBV3-2; D: TRBD1; size: NA; CDR3: CASSRTGFNTEAFF; DNA: TGTGCCAGCAGCCGGACAGGGTTCAACACTGAAGCTTTCTTT
J: TRBJ1-4; V: TRBV30; D: NA; size: NA; CDR3: CACDTSNEKLFF; DNA: TGTGCCTGTGATACTTCAAATGAAAAACTGTTTTTT
J: TRBJ1-2; V: TRBV3-1/TRBV3-2; D: NA; size: NA; CDR3: CASSRRDGGYTF; DNA: TGTGCCAGCAGCCGCAGGGATGGAGGCTACACCTTC
J: TRBJ2-2; V: TRBV6-5; D: NA; size: NA; CDR3: CASSRRRVNTGELFF; DNA: TGTGCCAGCAGCCGGCGGAGGGTGAACACCGGGGAGCTGTTTTTT
J: TRBJ1-2; V: TRBV5-1; D: NA; size: NA; CDR3: CASSLEPGVGYTF; DNA: TGCGCCAGCAGCTTGGAGCCAGGGGTCGGCTACACCTTC
J: TRBJ2-4; V: TRBV5-1; D: TRBD1; size: NA; CDR3: CASSPGDRAGNIQYF; DNA: TGCGCCAGCAGCCCTGGGGACAGGGCAGGAAACATTCAGTACTTC
J: TRBJ2-7; V: TRBV11-3; D: NA; size: NA; CDR3: CASSRRIAASYEQYF; DNA: TGTGCCAGCAGCCGCCGGATAGCGGCCTCCTACGAGCAGTACTTC
J: TRBJ1-2; V: TRBV19; D: NA; size: NA; CDR3: CASSHPRGGGGYTF; DNA: TGTGCCAGTAGTCACCCTCGTGGCGGAGGTGGCTACACCTTC
J: TRBJ2-5; V: TRBV18; D: NA; size: NA; CDR3: CASSPPISRETQYF; DNA: TGTGCCAGCTCACCACCGATTAGTAGAGAGACCCAGTACTTC
J: TRBJ2-3; V: TRBV5-1; D: TRBD2; size: NA; CDR3: CASSLSGSGTDTQYF; DNA: TGCGCCAGCAGCCTGAGCGGGAGCGGCACAGATACGCAGTATTTT
J: TRBJ2-5; V: TRBV29-1; D: TRBD1; size: NA; CDR3: CTGTDSPETQYF; DNA: TGCACCGGGACAGACAGTCCGGAGACCCAGTACTTC
J: TRBJ1-4; V: TRBV30; D: NA; size: few; CDR3: CAWGGQGSTNEKLFF; DNA: TGTGCCTGGGGGGGACAAGGATCAACTAATGAAAAACTGTTTTTT
J: TRBJ1-4; V: TRBV6-5; D: NA; size: NA; CDR3: CASSYATASNEKLFF; DNA: TGTGCCAGCAGTTACGCGACAGCCAGTAATGAAAAACTGTTTTTT
J: TRBJ1-6; V: TRBV6-1; D: NA; size: few; CDR3: CASSDGTTHNSPLHF; DNA: TGTGCCAGCAGTGACGGGACAACCCATAATTCACCCCTCCACTTT
J: TRBJ1-6; V: TRBV10-3; D: TRBD1; size: NA; CDR3: CAISPRDRGNSPLHF; DNA: TGTGCCATCAGCCCTCGGGACAGGGGTAATTCACCCCTCCACTTT
J: TRBJ1-5; V: TRBV19; D: TRBD1; size: NA; CDR3: CASSQGAGQPQHF; DNA: TGTGCCAGTAGCCAGGGGGCTGGGCAGCCCCAGCATTTT
J: TRBJ1-5; V: TRBV12-3/TRBV12-4; D: NA; size: NA; CDR3: CASSLGSRQPQHF; DNA: TGTGCCAGCAGTTTGGGGAGCAGACAGCCCCAGCATTTT
J: TRBJ1-5; V: TRBV4-1; D: TRBD1; size: NA; CDR3: CASSQRGGQQPQHF; DNA: TGCGCCAGCAGCCAAAGAGGGGGCCAGCAGCCCCAGCATTTT
J: TRBJ1-2; V: TRBV27; D: NA; size: NA; CDR3: CASSLQGLSGYTF; DNA: TGTGCCAGCAGTTTACAGGGGTTGAGCGGCTACACCTTC
J: TRBJ1-5; V: TRBV24-1; D: NA; size: NA; CDR3: CATSDGGVGNQPQHF; DNA: TGTGCCACCAGTGATGGAGGGGTGGGCAATCAGCCCCAGCATTTT
J: TRBJ2-2; V: TRBV7-3; D: TRBD1; size: NA; CDR3: CASSSQGDGELFF; DNA: TGTGCCAGCAGCTCACAGGGGGACGGGGAGCTGTTTTTT
J: TRBJ1-2; V: TRBV9; D: TRBD1; size: NA; CDR3: CASSAGTGVFYGYTF; DNA: TGTGCCAGCAGCGCCGGGACAGGGGTTTTCTATGGCTACACCTTC
J: TRBJ1-3; V: TRBV7-2; D: NA; size: NA; CDR3: CASSRTGSGNTIYF; DNA: TGTGCCAGCAGCAGAACAGGGTCTGGAAACACCATATATTTT
J: TRBJ1-5; V: TRBV19; D: TRBD1; size: few; CDR3: CASSTYRGGNQPQHF; DNA: TGTGCCAGTAGTACGTACAGGGGTGGCAATCAGCCCCAGCATTTT
J: TRBJ2-7; V: TRBV18; D: TRBD1; size: NA; CDR3: CASSPPGTGGYEQYF; DNA: TGTGCCAGCTCACCACCGGGGACAGGGGGGTACGAGCAGTACTTC
J: TRBJ1-1; V: TRBV29-1; D: NA; size: few; CDR3: CSVGRGDTEAFF; DNA: TGCAGCGTGGGAAGGGGTGATACTGAAGCTTTCTTT
J: TRBJ1-1; V: TRBV2; D: NA; size: few; CDR3: CASSRQNTEAFF; DNA: TGTGCCAGCTCTCGACAGAACACTGAAGCTTTCTTT
J: TRBJ2-3; V: TRBV6-5; D: NA; size: NA; CDR3: CASNSGNLIDTQYF; DNA: TGTGCCAGCAATTCCGGGAATTTAATAGATACGCAGTATTTT
J: TRBJ1-2; V: TRBV18; D: NA; size: NA; CDR3: CASSQEAAGYGYTF; DNA: TGTGCCAGCTCACAGGAGGCAGCGGGATATGGCTACACCTTC
J: TRBJ2-3; V: TRBV9; D: NA; size: NA; CDR3: CASSVVQSSTDTQYF; DNA: TGTGCCAGCAGCGTGGTCCAGTCTAGCACAGATACGCAGTATTTT
J: TRBJ1-4; V: TRBV18; D: NA; size: NA; CDR3: CASSREIPQGGTNEKLFF; DNA: TGTGCCAGCTCACGGGAAATACCACAGGGCGGAACTAATGAAAAACTGTTTTTT
J: TRBJ2-3; V: TRBV7-9; D: TRBD1; size: NA; CDR3: CASSSRQGADTQYF; DNA: TGTGCCAGCAGCTCGAGACAGGGGGCAGATACGCAGTATTTT
J: TRBJ2-1; V: TRBV7-9; D: NA; size: NA; CDR3: CASSRGTDYNEQFF; DNA: TGTGCCAGCAGCCGCGGGACAGACTACAATGAGCAGTTCTTC
J: TRBJ1-1; V: TRBV19; D: NA; size: few; CDR3: CASSPGRRTEAFF; DNA: TGTGCCAGTAGTCCAGGGAGGCGCACTGAAGCTTTCTTT
J: TRBJ1-6; V: TRBV11-1; D: TRBD1; size: NA; CDR3: CASSSQGAGNSPLHF; DNA: TGTGCCAGCAGCTCCCAGGGGGCTGGTAATTCACCCCTCCACTTT
J: TRBJ1-2; V: TRBV30; D: NA; size: few; CDR3: CAFQPGGRYGYTF; DNA: TGTGCCTTTCAACCCGGGGGAAGGTATGGCTACACCTTC
J: TRBJ1-2; V: TRBV4-2; D: TRBD1; size: NA; CDR3: CASSQDNRGRARVYGYTF; DNA: TGTGCCAGCAGCCAAGATAACAGGGGGCGCGCTAGGGTCTATGGCTACACCTTC
J: TRBJ1-1; V: TRBV28; D: NA; size: NA; CDR3: CASSFSGTNTEAFF; DNA: TGTGCCAGCAGTTTTTCTGGGACAAACACTGAAGCTTTCTTT
J: TRBJ2-5; V: TRBV24-1; D: NA; size: NA; CDR3: CATSDSRAGEETQYF; DNA: TGTGCCACCAGTGATTCCCGGGCAGGGGAAGAGACCCAGTACTTC
J: TRBJ1-1; V: TRBV19; D: NA; size: NA; CDR3: CASSMGLDRSTEAFF; DNA: TGTGCCAGTAGTATGGGTTTGGACAGATCCACTGAAGCTTTCTTT
J: TRBJ1-1; V: TRBV30; D: NA; size: NA; CDR3: CAWSVRGNTEAFF; DNA: TGTGCCTGGAGTGTCAGGGGGAACACTGAAGCTTTCTTT
J: TRBJ1-6; V: TRBV6-6; D: TRBD1; size: NA; CDR3: CASSRTTGTGLSSYNSPLHF; DNA: TGTGCCAGCAGCCGAACTACCGGGACAGGCCTCTCCTCCTATAATTCACCCCTCCACTTT
J: TRBJ2-7; V: TRBV7-9; D: TRBD1; size: NA; CDR3: CASSLEPGQSSYEQYF; DNA: TGTGCCAGCAGCTTAGAACCGGGACAGAGCTCCTACGAGCAGTACTTC
J: TRBJ2-2; V: TRBV30; D: TRBD2; size: NA; CDR3: CAWSGGRTSDNTGELFF; DNA: TGTGCCTGGAGTGGCGGAAGGACTAGCGATAACACCGGGGAGCTGTTTTTT
J: TRBJ1-6; V: TRBV7-8; D: NA; size: NA; CDR3: CASSLGSDGSPLHF; DNA: TGTGCCAGCAGCTTAGGCAGTGATGGTTCACCCCTCCACTTT
J: TRBJ2-7; V: TRBV3-1/TRBV3-2; D: TRBD2; size: once; CDR3: CASSQRGGILLYEQYF; DNA: TGTGCCAGCAGCCAGCGGGGAGGGATACTCCTCTACGAGCAGTACTTC
J: TRBJ1-1; V: TRBV2; D: NA; size: NA; CDR3: CASNGQNTEAFF; DNA: TGTGCCAGCAATGGACAGAACACTGAAGCTTTCTTT
J: TRBJ2-2; V: TRBV5-1; D: TRBD1; size: once; CDR3: CASSSKDRVNGELFF; DNA: TGCGCCAGCAGCTCGAAGGACAGGGTGAACGGGGAGCTGTTTTTT
J: TRBJ1-2; V: TRBV2; D: TRBD1; size: NA; CDR3: CASSLSPGGTWGYTF; DNA: TGTGCCAGCAGCCTTAGTCCAGGGGGCACATGGGGCTACACCTTC
J: TRBJ1-1; V: TRBV5-1; D: NA; size: NA; CDR3: CASSYQGQGEAFF; DNA: TGCGCCAGCAGCTACCAGGGGCAGGGTGAAGCTTTCTTT
J: TRBJ2-1; V: TRBV6-5; D: NA; size: once; CDR3: CASSFLGGGHEQFF; DNA: TGTGCCAGCAGTTTTTTGGGGGGTGGGCATGAGCAGTTCTTC
J: TRBJ1-1; V: TRBV3-1/TRBV3-2; D: NA; size: once; CDR3: CASSPSVAKAFF; DNA: TGTGCCAGCAGCCCGTCGGTAGCGAAAGCTTTCTTT
J: TRBJ1-2; V: TRBV19; D: TRBD1; size: NA; CDR3: CASSLDRGVGGAGYTF; DNA: TGTGCCAGCAGCCTCGACAGGGGGGTTGGAGGCGCTGGCTACACCTTC
J: TRBJ2-7; V: TRBV18; D: TRBD2; size: NA; CDR3: CASSLTSGRKDEQYF; DNA: TGTGCCAGCTCACTCACTAGCGGGAGAAAGGACGAGCAGTACTTC
J: TRBJ2-3; V: TRBV12-5; D: TRBD1; size: NA; CDR3: CASGPGQGGDTQYF; DNA: TGTGCTAGTGGTCCAGGACAGGGGGGGGATACGCAGTATTTT